This entry lists 21 T cell receptor beta chains sequenced from one sample in a study of beta chain features in type 1 diabetes. Study findings and constraints: All four CD4+ subsets from Type 1 diabetes patients carried moderately but significantly shorter TCRB CDR3s.

The authors reverse transcribed all of the isolated RNA, so sequencing captured expressed TCRB transcripts. TCRdb keeps only in-frame clones here, not all; method: immunoSEQ multiplex PCR. Among more than 150,000 clones listed, roughly 9% were seen once. No cognate antigen is known for these TCRs. Sequencing was carried out using central memory CD4+ T cells from blood. The receptor set was obtained from a woman in her 30s with type 1 diabetes.

V usage is TRBV7-2 and J usage is TRBJ2-3; 7 bases agree with TRBD2. Germline V CDR1 and CDR2: SGHTA, FQGNSA. The CDR3 sequence is 15 residues long. J was trimmed by 4 bases and V by 2 bases; bases with no gene match: 6. CDR3 DNA sequence: TGTGCCAGCAGCTTAATGGCGGGAGCGGCAGATACGCAGTATTTT. Translated: CASSLMAGAADTQYF.

J is TRBJ1-2 and V is TRBV18; tentative D call: TRBD1 (6 bases). CDR1 and CDR2 (germline): KGHSH, LQKENI. Trimming cost V 2 bases and J 9 bases, with 13 bases left between them. The CDR3 extends over 13 amino acids. The CDR3 DNA reads as TGTGCCAGCTCACCAGAGGGGGTCATGCGCTACACCTTC. Protein: CASSPEGVMRYTF.

This clone was seen a handful of times. Relative to the germline gene, one junction end is altered; a read error may explain this. The rearrangement links TRBV5-1 to TRBJ2-7; 9 bases map to TRBD1. This CDR3 is built from 15 residues. The germline V gene encodes CDR1 SGHRS and CDR2 YFSETQ. CDR3 in amino acids: CASSFRTGASYEQNF. CDR3 nucleotide sequence: TGCGCCAGCAGCTTTCGGACAGGGGCCTCCTACGAGCAGAACTTC.

This clone was recorded a few times. The rearrangement uses TRBV29-1 and TRBJ2-3, with 13 bases identical to TRBD2. V trimming: 6 bases; J trimming: 2 bases; junction bases outside the gene matches: 5. Germline CDR1 and CDR2: SQVTM and ANQGSEA. This CDR3 region has 15 residues. CDR3 nucleotide sequence: TGCAGCGTACTTGGACTAGCGGGAGTCACAGATACGCAGTATTTT. Its translation: CSVLGLAGVTDTQYF.

This chain links TRBV9 with TRBJ2-7; no definite D call. Trimming pared 2 bases from V and 2 bases from J, leaving 14 bases between. The CDR3 length is 15 residues. Germline V gene data show CDR1 as SGDLS and CDR2 as YYNGEE. The CDR3 reads CASSVGQTSTYEQYF. The CDR3 DNA reads as TGTGCCAGCAGCGTTGGGCAGACCTCCACCTACGAGCAGTACTTC.

The chain couples TRBV19 to TRBJ2-3; no reliable D call. V was pared by 5 bases and J by 2 bases, with 8 bases between. CDR3 length: 13 amino acids. Germline CDR1 and CDR2: LNHDA and SQIVND (reference sequence). The CDR3 region is CASSELNTDTQYF. The CDR3 region has the DNA TGTGCCAGTAGTGAACTGAACACAGATACGCAGTATTTT.

In its sample, this clone was seen a few times. The chain uses TRBV4-2 and TRBJ1-1, with a tentative D call TRBD1 (6 bases). The germline CDR1 and CDR2 sequences are LGHNA and YNFKEQ. This CDR3 is built from 16 residues. V lost 1 base to trimming and J lost 3 bases, with 15 bases between them. CDR3 sequence (DNA): TGTGCCAGCAGCCAAGGTGGGGGCGACCAGGACACTGAAGCTTTCTTT. This sequence encodes CASSQGGGDQDTEAFF.

The chain uses TRBV9 and TRBJ2-1; D is perhaps TRBD1 (5 bases). The CDR3 loop spans 13 amino acids. Germline V gives CDR1 SGDLS, CDR2 YYNGEE. The V gene lost 2 bases and the J gene lost 5 bases, with 8 bases spanning the gap. Here the CDR3 reads CASSVDRNNEQFF. The CDR3 nucleotides read TGTGCCAGCAGCGTTGACAGAAACAATGAGCAGTTCTTC.

CDR3 in DNA: TGTGCCAGCAGCTTAAGCCGAGAGACCTACGAGCAGTACTTC. It encodes CASSLSRETYEQYF. The genes are TRBV7-2 and TRBJ2-7; no firm D call. This CDR3 spans 14 amino acids. CDR1 is SGHTA and CDR2 is FQGNSA in the germline V gene. V was trimmed by 2 bases and J by 2 bases, leaving 10 bases between them.

The chain carries TRBV7-9 and TRBJ1-5, with D unclear. The CDR3 has 13 residues. Trimming pared 8 bases from V and 4 bases from J, leaving 12 bases between. Per germline, CDR1 SEHNR and CDR2 FQNEAQ (reference sequence). The CDR3 coding sequence is TGTGCCAGCCGCCGGTTAGCAAATCAGCCCCAGCATTTT. It specifies CASRRLANQPQHF.

V usage is TRBV5-1 and J usage is TRBJ2-1; 15 nucleotides match TRBD2. The CDR3 totals 17 residues. The V gene end was trimmed by 0 bases and the J gene end by 6 bases; junction bases not matched to a gene: 4. Per germline, CDR1 SGHRS and CDR2 YFSETQ. The CDR3 is CASSLAAGLAGGNEQFF. Here the CDR3 DNA reads TGCGCCAGCAGCTTGGCCGCGGGACTAGCGGGAGGCAATGAGCAGTTCTTC.

The gene calls are TRBV27 and TRBJ1-4; D is possibly TRBD1 (6 bases). The germline V gene has CDR1 MNHEY and CDR2 SMNVEV (reference sequence). This CDR3 contains 17 residues. V lost 2 bases to trimming and J lost 7 bases, with 20 bases between them. Here the CDR3 reads CASSLAPPQGIREKLFF. CDR3 DNA sequence: TGTGCCAGCAGTTTAGCCCCCCCCCAGGGGATTCGTGAAAAACTGTTTTTT.

This rearrangement joins TRBV18 to TRBJ1-2, with 9 bases lining up with TRBD1. J lost 2 bases, V lost 3 bases, and 4 bases had no gene match. The CDR3 is 15 amino acids. Germline values: CDR1 KGHSH, CDR2 LQKENI. The CDR3 nucleotides are TGTGCCAGCTCACCGGGGGACAGGGAGAACTATGGCTACACCTTC. Translated, it gives CASSPGDRENYGYTF.

This clone appeared a few times. The genes are TRBV18 and TRBJ1-1, with 7 positions matching TRBD1. Germline CDR1 reads KGHSH; CDR2 reads LQKENI. Unmatched junction bases numbered 6, after V lost 3 bases and J lost 2 bases. CDR3 length: 15 residues. The CDR3 reads CASSPRGQINTEAFF. DNA for the CDR3: TGTGCCAGCTCACCCCGGGGACAGATAAACACTGAAGCTTTCTTT.

Points on this clone: Other DNA sequences in this sample translate to the same CDR3. V gene TRBV30 combines with J gene TRBJ2-7; D ambiguous. CDR1 and CDR2 (germline): GTSNPN, SVGIG (reference sequence). The CDR3 is made up of 11 amino acids. Trimming removed 0 bases from V and 3 bases from J, with 3 bases in between. The CDR3 nucleotides are TGTGCCTGGAGTGTATACTACGAGCAGTACTTC. This encodes CAWSVYYEQYF. Using reference TRBV30 and TRBJ2-7 for the parts outside the CDR3, the full variable domain is SQTIHQWPATLVQPVGSPLSLECTVEGTSNPNLYWYRQAAGRGLQLLFYSVGIGQISSEVPQNLSASRPQDRQFILSSKKLLLSDSGFYLCAWSVYYEQYFGPGTRLTVT.

The chain combines TRBV2 with TRBJ1-5, with 10 bases aligning to TRBD1. The ends lost 7 bases at V and 6 bases at J; junction bases unmatched: 6. Germline loops: CDR1 SNHLY, CDR2 FYNNEI. The CDR3 is 14 amino acids. The CDR3 bases are TGTGCCAGCAACGCCGGGGACAGGGGTCAGCCCCAGCATTTT. Translation gives CASNAGDRGQPQHF. The full variable domain, its missing parts supplied by reference TRBV2 and TRBJ1-5, is EPEVTQTPSHQVTQMGQEVILRCVPISNHLYFYWYRQILGQKVEFLVSFYNNEISEKSEIFDDQFSVERPDGSNFTLKIRSTKLEDSAMYFCASNAGDRGQPQHFGDGTRLSIL.

The table lists this clone with a few counts. This chain connects TRBV19 to TRBJ2-5; 7 bases are a match to TRBD1. Germline trimming cut 3 bases from V and 1 base from J; bases unmatched to any gene: 8. This CDR3 is 16 amino acids long. Germline loops: CDR1 LNHDA, CDR2 SQIVND (reference sequence). CDR3 loop: CASSIRRSGGQETQYF. For the CDR3, the DNA is TGTGCCAGTAGTATTCGGAGATCAGGGGGCCAAGAGACCCAGTACTTC. The whole variable domain, remainder taken from reference TRBV19 and TRBJ2-5, is DGGITQSPKYLFRKEGQNVTLSCEQNLNHDAMYWYRQDPGQGLRLIYYSQIVNDFQKGDIAEGYSVSREKKESFPLTVTSAQKNPTAFYLCASSIRRSGGQETQYFGPGTRLLVL.

This clone was recorded a few times. J is TRBJ1-5 and V is TRBV7-8; 7 bases are shared with TRBD1. Germline loops: CDR1 SGHVS, CDR2 FQNEAQ. V lost 4 bases, J lost 8 bases, and 17 bases stayed unmatched. This CDR3 has 17 residues. CDR3 DNA: TGTGCCAGCAGCTCCTTGACAGGGCTCGCGGCCCTGGAGCCCCAGCATTTT. As protein: CASSSLTGLAALEPQHF.

The gene calls are TRBV21-1 and TRBJ2-3; whether TRBD2, the table's D call, matches the DNA was not checked. TRBV21-1 is flagged as a pseudogene. This CDR3 is built from 18 residues. The CDR3 nucleotides are TGTGCCAGCAGCAAATGGAAGACTAGCGGGAGGGTCACAGATACGCAGTATTTT. It codes for CASSKWKTSGRVTDTQYF.

This clone appeared many times. The chain uses TRBV2 and TRBJ2-7, with D tentatively TRBD2 (5 bases). In germline, CDR1 is SNHLY, CDR2 FYNNEI. This CDR3 is 15 amino acids long. Trimming cost V 4 bases and J 0 bases, with 13 bases left between them. As DNA, the CDR3 is TGTGCCAGCAGTGCGGGGTCCTACGACTCCTACGAGCAGTACTTC. It yields the protein CASSAGSYDSYEQYF. The whole variable domain, filled in from reference TRBV2 and TRBJ2-7, reads EPEVTQTPSHQVTQMGQEVILRCVPISNHLYFYWYRQILGQKVEFLVSFYNNEISEKSEIFDDQFSVERPDGSNFTLKIRSTKLEDSAMYFCASSAGSYDSYEQYFGPGTRLTVT.

The gene calls are TRBV29-1 and TRBJ2-7; D may be TRBD2 (5 bases). Trimming pared 4 bases from V and 4 bases from J, leaving 14 bases between. The CDR3 length is 13 residues. CDR1 and CDR2 from the germline V gene are SQVTM and ANQGSEA. DNA for the CDR3: TGCAGCGTTGTCTGGACTGTTCTTTACGAGCAGTACTTC. This encodes CSVVWTVLYEQYF.